This T cell receptor beta chain was sequenced in a study of cytomegalovirus exposure and HLA in healthy donors. This CDR3 spans 13 amino acids. Germline V gene sequence: CDR1 SGHRS, CDR2 YFSETQ. Deletions cut 2 bases from V and 6 bases from J, with 9 bases between. Whole-study results and caveats: Under in vitro conditions, three CMV-associated chains were confirmed as specific for CMV antigens. It was taken for granted in presence/absence analyses that sequencing depth across donors was roughly uniform.

Researchers ran the PCR with 60 Vbeta and 13 Jbeta primers. Sequencing used immunoSEQ multiplex PCR; TCRdb keeps in-frame clones, though not all of them. The sample has about 200,000 clones, 60% to 85% seen once; the top ten hold about a sixth. With respect to this clone: Antigen: not known.

Sequenced: PBMCs. The chain recombines TRBV5-1 with TRBJ2-1, with D perhaps matching TRBD2 (5 bases). The sequence derives from a man in his forties or fifties in good health and CMV-seronegative. This CDR3 is CASSLGGLNEQFF. The DNA for the CDR3 is TGCGCCAGCAGCTTAGGAGGACTCAATGAGCAGTTCTTC.